This TCR beta chain was recorded in a study of control samples from healthy donors and cancer patients. TCRdb keeps only in-frame clones here, not all; method: immunoSEQ multiplex PCR. The table lists 140,000 to 150,000 clones, 75% to 95% of them singletons. CDR1 is LGHNT and CDR2 is FRNRAP in the germline V gene. The V end lost 5 bases, the J end lost 2 bases, and 10 bases lay between the germline ends. This CDR3 is 13 amino acids long. The TCR was taken from a man aged 25-45 years in good health. Sequenced input: blood. J is TRBJ2-7 and V is TRBV12-5; weak D call: TRBD1 (6 bases). The CDR3 spells CASGQGTTYEQYF. The CDR3 coding sequence is TGTGCTAGTGGTCAAGGGACAACCTACGAGCAGTACTTC.